The next 5 T cell receptor beta chains were all read from a single sample in a study of OX40 agonist ivuxolimab in advanced cancers. The data were produced by immunoSEQ multiplex PCR, yet TCRdb's version contains in-frame clones alone and is incomplete. The sample lists about 53,000 clones, more than 80% occurring once. This material consisted of CD4+ or CD8+ T cells sorted from blood, taken in a trial of the OX40 agonist ivuxolimab. The source of these receptors is an adult with an advanced solid tumor such as melanoma, head and neck, liver or kidney cancer.

The chain recombines TRBV7-2 with TRBJ2-2; D is unresolved. Germline V gene sequence: CDR1 SGHTA, CDR2 FQGNSA. CDR3 length: 14 amino acids. With 3 bases removed from V and 1 base from J, the gap between germline ends came to 6 bases. CDR3 region: CASSFLQNTGELFF. The CDR3 region has the DNA TGTGCCAGCAGCTTTTTGCAGAACACCGGGGAGCTGTTTTTT.

V gene TRBV5-8 combines with J gene TRBJ1-1; 9 bases fit TRBD1. The germline gives CDR1 SGHTS, CDR2 YDEGEE. The CDR3 covers 16 residues. V trimming: 6 bases; J trimming: 4 bases; junction bases outside the gene matches: 13. The CDR3 region is CASNLDRGIVSTEAFF. CDR3 sequence (DNA): TGTGCCAGCAACCTCGACAGGGGGATCGTAAGCACTGAAGCTTTCTTT. Using reference TRBV5-8 and TRBJ1-1 for the parts outside the CDR3, the full variable domain is EAGVTQSPTHLIKTRGQQATLRCSPISGHTSVYWYQQALGLGLQFLLWYDEGEERNRGNFPPRFSGRQFPNYSSELNVNALELEDSALYLCASNLDRGIVSTEAFFGQGTRLTVV.

This rearrangement joins TRBV7-9 to TRBJ1-2; 8 bases map to TRBD1. CDR1 and CDR2 from the germline V gene are SEHNR and FQNEAQ (reference sequence). Trimming took 2 bases from V and 4 from J; bases not matched to a gene: 3. The CDR3 is made up of 14 amino acids. CDR3 residues: CASSLSGQGYGYTF. CDR3 coding DNA: TGTGCCAGCAGCTTATCAGGACAGGGCTATGGCTACACCTTC.

The V call is TRBV7-9, the J call TRBJ1-2; D gene unclear. The length of the CDR3 is 13 residues. Trimming left V 5 bases short and J 3 bases short, with 10 bases between. Germline V gene data show CDR1 as SEHNR and CDR2 as FQNEAQ (reference sequence). The CDR3 nucleotides are TGTGCCAGCAGCCCCCCCATGGACTATGGCTACACCTTC. This translates into CASSPPMDYGYTF.

The J gene is TRBJ1-4, the V gene TRBV28, with a tentative D call TRBD1 (5 bases). Looked up from germline, CDR1 is MDHEN and CDR2 is SYDVKM. CDR3 length equals 14 residues. Trimming stripped 4 bases from V and 0 bases from J, with 6 bases between. Written as DNA, the CDR3 is TGTGCCAGCAGTTCAGGGACAACTAATGAAAAACTGTTTTTT. Encoded protein: CASSSGTTNEKLFF.